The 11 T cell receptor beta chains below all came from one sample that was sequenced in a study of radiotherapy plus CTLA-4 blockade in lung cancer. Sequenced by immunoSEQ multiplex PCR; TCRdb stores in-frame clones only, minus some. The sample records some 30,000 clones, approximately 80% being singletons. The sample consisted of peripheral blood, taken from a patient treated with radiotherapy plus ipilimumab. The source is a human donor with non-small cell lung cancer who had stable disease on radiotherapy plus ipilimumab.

The CDR3, as DNA: TGTGCCAGCAGCCCCCGTGAGACGGGCAGCCGGGGATCCTACGAGCAGTACTTC. Amino acid sequence: CASSPRETGSRGSYEQYF. This chain joins TRBV9 and TRBJ2-7; a possible D gene is TRBD2 (5 bases). The CDR3 contains 18 residues. Germline V gene data show CDR1 as SGDLS and CDR2 as YYNGEE. Trimming took off 4 bases at V and 1 base at J, with 24 bases between the two ends.

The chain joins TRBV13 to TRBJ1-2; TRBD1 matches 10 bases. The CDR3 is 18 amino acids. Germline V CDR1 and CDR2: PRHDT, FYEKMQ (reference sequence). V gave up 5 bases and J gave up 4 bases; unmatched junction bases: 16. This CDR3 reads CASSARWTGGGDIYGYTF. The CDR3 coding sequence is TGTGCCAGCAGCGCCCGCTGGACAGGGGGGGGAGATATCTATGGCTACACCTTC.

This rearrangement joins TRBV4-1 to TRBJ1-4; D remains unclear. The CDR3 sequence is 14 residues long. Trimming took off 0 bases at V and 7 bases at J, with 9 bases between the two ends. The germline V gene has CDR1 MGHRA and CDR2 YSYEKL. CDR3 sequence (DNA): TGCGCCAGCAGCCAAGAACGGCAGATTGAAAAACTGTTTTTT. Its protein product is CASSQERQIEKLFF.

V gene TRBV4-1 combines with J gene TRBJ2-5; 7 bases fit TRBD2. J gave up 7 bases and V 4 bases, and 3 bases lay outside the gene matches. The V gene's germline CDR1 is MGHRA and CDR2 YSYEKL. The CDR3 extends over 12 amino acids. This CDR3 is CASSRPSGTQYF. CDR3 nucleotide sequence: TGCGCCAGCAGCCGACCTAGCGGGACCCAGTACTTC.

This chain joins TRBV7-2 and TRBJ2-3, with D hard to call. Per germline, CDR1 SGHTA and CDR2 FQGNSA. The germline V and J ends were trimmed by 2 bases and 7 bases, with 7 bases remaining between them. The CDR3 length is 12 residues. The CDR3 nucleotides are TGTGCCAGCAGCTTAAATGGATATACGCAGTATTTT. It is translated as CASSLNGYTQYF.

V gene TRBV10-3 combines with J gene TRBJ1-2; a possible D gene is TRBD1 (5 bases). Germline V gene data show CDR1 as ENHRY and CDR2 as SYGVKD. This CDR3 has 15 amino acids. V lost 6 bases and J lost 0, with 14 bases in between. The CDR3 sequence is CAISVVGVANYGYTF. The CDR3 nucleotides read TGTGCCATCAGCGTCGTGGGGGTTGCTAACTATGGCTACACCTTC.

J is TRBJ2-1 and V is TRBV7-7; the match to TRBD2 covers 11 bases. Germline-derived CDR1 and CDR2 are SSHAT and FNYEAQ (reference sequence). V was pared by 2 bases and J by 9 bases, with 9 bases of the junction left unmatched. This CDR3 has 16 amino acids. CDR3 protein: CASSLFLAGGPSEQFF. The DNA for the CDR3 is TGTGCCAGCAGCTTATTCCTAGCGGGGGGACCAAGTGAGCAGTTCTTC.

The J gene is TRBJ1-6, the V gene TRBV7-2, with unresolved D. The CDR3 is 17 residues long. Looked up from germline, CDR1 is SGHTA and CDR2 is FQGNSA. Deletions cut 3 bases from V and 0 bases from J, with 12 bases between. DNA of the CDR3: TGTGCCAGCAGCTTCCGGATGGGGAGCTCCTATAATTCACCCCTCCACTTT. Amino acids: CASSFRMGSSYNSPLHF.

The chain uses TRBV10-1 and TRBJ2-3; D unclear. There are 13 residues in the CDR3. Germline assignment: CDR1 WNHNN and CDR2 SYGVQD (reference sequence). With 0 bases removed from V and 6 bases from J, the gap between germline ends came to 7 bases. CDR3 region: CASSESVVDTQYF. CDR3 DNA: TGCGCCAGCAGTGAGTCGGTCGTGGATACGCAGTATTTT.

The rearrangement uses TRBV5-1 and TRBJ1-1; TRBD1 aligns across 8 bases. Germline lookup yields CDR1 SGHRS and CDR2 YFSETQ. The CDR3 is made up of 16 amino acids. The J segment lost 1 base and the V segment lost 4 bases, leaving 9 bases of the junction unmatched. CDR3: CASSRTLQGENTEAFF. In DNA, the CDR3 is TGCGCCAGCAGCCGAACATTACAGGGGGAGAACACTGAAGCTTTCTTT.

The CDR3 region is CASSLGQGSSYEQYF. As DNA, the CDR3 is TGTGCCAGCAGCTTAGGGCAGGGGAGCTCCTACGAGCAGTACTTC. The V call is TRBV7-2, the J call TRBJ2-7; tentatively, D is TRBD1 (6 bases). The germline V gene encodes CDR1 SGHTA and CDR2 FQGNSA. V shed 1 base and J shed 0 bases, with 10 bases lying between them. The CDR3 consists of 15 residues.